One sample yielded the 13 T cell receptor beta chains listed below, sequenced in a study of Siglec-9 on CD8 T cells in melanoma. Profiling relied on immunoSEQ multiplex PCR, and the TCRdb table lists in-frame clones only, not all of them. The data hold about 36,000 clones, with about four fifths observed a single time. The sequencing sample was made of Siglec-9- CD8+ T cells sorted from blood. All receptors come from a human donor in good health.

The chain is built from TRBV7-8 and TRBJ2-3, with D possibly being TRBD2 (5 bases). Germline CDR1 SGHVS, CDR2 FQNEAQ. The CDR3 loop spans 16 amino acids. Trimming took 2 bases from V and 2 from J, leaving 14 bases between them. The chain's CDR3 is CASSLNPAETTDTQYF. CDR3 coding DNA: TGTGCCAGCAGCTTAAATCCAGCGGAGACCACAGATACGCAGTATTTT.

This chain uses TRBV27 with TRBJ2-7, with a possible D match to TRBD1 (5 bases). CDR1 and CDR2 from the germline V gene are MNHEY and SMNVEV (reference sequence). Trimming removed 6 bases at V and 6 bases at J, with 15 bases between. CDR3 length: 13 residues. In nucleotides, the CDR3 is TGTGCCAGCAGCAATACAGGTACGGGCGAGCAGTACTTC. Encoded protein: CASSNTGTGEQYF.

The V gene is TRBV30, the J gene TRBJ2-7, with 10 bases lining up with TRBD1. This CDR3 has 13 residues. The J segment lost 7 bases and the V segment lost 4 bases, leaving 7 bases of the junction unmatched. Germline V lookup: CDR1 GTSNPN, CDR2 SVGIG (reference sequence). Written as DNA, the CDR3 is TGTGCCTGGAAGGGGACAGGGGTAGGGGAGCAGTACTTC. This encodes CAWKGTGVGEQYF.

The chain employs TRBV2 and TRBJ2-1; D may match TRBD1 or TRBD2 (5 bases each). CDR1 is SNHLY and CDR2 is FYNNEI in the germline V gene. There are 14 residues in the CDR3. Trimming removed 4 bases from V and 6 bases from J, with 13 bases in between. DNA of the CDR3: TGTGCCAGCAGTGTAGGGGACCCGATCAATGAGCAGTTCTTC. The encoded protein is CASSVGDPINEQFF.

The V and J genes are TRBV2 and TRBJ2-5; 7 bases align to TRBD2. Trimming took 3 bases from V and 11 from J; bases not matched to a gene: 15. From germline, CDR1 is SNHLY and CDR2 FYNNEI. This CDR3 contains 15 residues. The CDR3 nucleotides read TGTGCCAGCAGTGATACGGCGGGGACTACGTTGGAGCAGTACTTC. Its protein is CASSDTAGTTLEQYF.

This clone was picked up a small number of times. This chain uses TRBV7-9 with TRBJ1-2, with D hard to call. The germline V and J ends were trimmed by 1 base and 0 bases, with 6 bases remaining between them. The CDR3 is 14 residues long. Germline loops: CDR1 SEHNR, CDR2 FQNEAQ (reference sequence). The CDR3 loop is CASSLGAANYGYTF. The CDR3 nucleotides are TGTGCCAGCAGCTTAGGAGCAGCTAACTATGGCTACACCTTC. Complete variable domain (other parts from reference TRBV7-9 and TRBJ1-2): DTGVSQNPRHKITKRGQNVTFRCDPISEHNRLYWYRQTLGQGPEFLTYFQNEAQLEKSRLLSDRFSAERPKGSFSTLEIQRTEQGDSAMYLCASSLGAANYGYTFGSGTRLTVV.

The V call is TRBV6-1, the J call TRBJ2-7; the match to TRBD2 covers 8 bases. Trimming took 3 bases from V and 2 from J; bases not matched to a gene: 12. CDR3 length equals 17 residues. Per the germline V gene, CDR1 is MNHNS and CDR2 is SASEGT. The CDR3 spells CASSEVSGMGSAYEQYF. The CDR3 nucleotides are TGTGCCAGCAGTGAGGTTAGCGGGATGGGGAGCGCCTACGAGCAGTACTTC.

The chain's CDR3 is CASSEGGEDDEQFF. Written as DNA, the CDR3 is TGTGCCAGCAGTGAAGGGGGAGAAGATGATGAGCAGTTCTTC. The chain links TRBV6-1 to TRBJ2-1; a possible D gene is TRBD2 (5 bases). The germline V gene has CDR1 MNHNS and CDR2 SASEGT. V lost 1 base and J lost 8, with 12 bases in between. The CDR3 is made up of 14 amino acids.

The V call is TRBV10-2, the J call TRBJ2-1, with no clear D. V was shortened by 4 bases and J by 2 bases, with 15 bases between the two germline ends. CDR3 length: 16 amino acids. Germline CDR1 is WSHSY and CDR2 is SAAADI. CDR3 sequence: CASSGARAGAYNEQFF. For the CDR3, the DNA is TGCGCCAGCAGTGGGGCCCGGGCTGGCGCCTACAATGAGCAGTTCTTC.

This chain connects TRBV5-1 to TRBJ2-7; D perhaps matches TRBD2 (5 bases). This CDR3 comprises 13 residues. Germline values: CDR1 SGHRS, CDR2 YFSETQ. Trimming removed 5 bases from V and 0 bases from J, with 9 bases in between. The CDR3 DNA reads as TGCGCCAGCAGGATGGAGGTCTCCTACGAGCAGTACTTC. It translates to CASRMEVSYEQYF.

This CDR3 is CASKTVNTEAFF. The CDR3 nucleotides read TGTGCCAGCAAGACAGTAAACACTGAAGCTTTCTTT. This chain uses TRBV27 with TRBJ1-1; TRBD1 might be the D (5 bases). CDR3 size: 12 residues. CDR1 is MNHEY, CDR2 SMNVEV, per germline (reference sequence). V lost 7 bases, J lost 2 bases, and 8 bases lay in between.

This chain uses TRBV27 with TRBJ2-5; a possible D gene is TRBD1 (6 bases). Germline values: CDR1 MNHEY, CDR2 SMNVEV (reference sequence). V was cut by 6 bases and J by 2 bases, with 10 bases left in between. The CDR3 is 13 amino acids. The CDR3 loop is CASRSGQQETQYF. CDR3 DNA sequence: TGTGCCAGCAGGTCCGGACAGCAAGAGACCCAGTACTTC.

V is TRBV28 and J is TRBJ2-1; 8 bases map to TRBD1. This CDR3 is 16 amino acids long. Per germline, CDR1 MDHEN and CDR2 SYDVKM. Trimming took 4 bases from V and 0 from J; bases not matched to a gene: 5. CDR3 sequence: CASSSDRGSSYNEQFF. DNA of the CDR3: TGTGCCAGCAGTTCTGACAGGGGAAGCTCCTACAATGAGCAGTTCTTC.